This TCR beta chain was captured in a study of prognosis after radiotherapy for stage I lung cancer. The wider study: Among the patients, several had squamous cell carcinoma and about 12 had adenocarcinoma. Findings and limits, study-wide: Lower post-radiation Shannon entropy was seen in patients who went on to develop distant metastases. The way patients used TRBV and TRBJ genes reportedly differed depending on whether they had metastases.

Multiplex PCR, run in two rounds, amplified TCR beta CDR3 from genomic DNA. The use of primers specific to each TRBV and TRBJ gene characterized first-round PCR. TCRdb ran MiXCR on the multiplex PCR reads and lists one entry per CDR3 protein. The sample lists roughly 23,000 distinct CDR3 sequences, roughly 43% occurring once. The trim removed 5 bases at V and 0 bases at J, leaving 4 bases unmatched. The CDR3 is 15 amino acids. CDR1 and CDR2 from the germline V gene are MDHEN and SYDVKM. This clonotype showed up many times. No antigen is known for it. This clonotype was obtained from a donor of 50 years or more with non-small cell lung cancer. Material: PBMCs, obtained before or after stereotactic body radiation therapy (not recorded which). This chain uses TRBV28 with TRBJ1-5; TRBD1 matches at 7 bases. The CDR3 DNA reads TGTGCCAGCAGTGGTACAGGGGATAGCAATCAGCCCCAGCATTTT. This encodes CASSGTGDSNQPQHF.